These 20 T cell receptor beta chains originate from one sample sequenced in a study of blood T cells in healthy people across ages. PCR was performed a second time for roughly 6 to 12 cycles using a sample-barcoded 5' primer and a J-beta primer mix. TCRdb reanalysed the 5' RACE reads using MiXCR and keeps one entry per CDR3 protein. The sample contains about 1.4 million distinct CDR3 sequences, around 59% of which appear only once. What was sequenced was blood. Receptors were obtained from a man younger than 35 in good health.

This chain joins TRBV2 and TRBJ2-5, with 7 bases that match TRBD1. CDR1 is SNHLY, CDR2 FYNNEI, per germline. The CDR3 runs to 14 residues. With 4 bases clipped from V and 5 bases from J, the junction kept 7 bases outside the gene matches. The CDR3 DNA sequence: TGTGCCAGCAGTGTACAGGGGATGGACGAGACCCAGTACTTC. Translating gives CASSVQGMDETQYF.

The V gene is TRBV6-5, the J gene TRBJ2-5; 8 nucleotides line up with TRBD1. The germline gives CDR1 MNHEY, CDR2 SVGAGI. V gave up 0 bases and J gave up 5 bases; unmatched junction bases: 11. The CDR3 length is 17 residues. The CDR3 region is CASSYSFITGGGETQYF. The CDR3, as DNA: TGTGCCAGCAGTTACTCTTTTATCACAGGGGGTGGGGAGACCCAGTACTTC.

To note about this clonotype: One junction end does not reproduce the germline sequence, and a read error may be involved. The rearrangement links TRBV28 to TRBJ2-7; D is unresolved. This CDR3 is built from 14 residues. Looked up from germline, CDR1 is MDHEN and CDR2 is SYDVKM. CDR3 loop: CTSSFRLQENEQYF. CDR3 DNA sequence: TGTACCAGCAGTTTCCGGTTGCAGGAAAACGAGCAGTACTTC.

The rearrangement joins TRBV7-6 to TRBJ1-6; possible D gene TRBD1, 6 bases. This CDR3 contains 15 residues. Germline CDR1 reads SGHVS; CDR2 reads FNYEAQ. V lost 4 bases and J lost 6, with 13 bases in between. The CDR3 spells CASSSGRGFNSPLHF. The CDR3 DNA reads TGTGCCAGCAGCTCAGGCAGGGGTTTTAATTCACCCCTCCACTTT.

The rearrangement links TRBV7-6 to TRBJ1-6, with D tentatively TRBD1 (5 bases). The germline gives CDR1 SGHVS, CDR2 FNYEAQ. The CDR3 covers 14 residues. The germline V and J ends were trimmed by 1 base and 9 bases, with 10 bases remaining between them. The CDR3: CASSLEQGSSPLHF. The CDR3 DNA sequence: TGTGCCAGCAGCTTAGAGCAGGGAAGTTCACCCCTCCACTTT.

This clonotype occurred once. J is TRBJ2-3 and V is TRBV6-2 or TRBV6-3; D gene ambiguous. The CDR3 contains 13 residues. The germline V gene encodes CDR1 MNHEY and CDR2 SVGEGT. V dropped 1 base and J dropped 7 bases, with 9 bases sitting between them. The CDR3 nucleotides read TGTGCCAGCAGTTACTTCGGCTTGAATACGCAGTATTTT. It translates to CASSYFGLNTQYF.

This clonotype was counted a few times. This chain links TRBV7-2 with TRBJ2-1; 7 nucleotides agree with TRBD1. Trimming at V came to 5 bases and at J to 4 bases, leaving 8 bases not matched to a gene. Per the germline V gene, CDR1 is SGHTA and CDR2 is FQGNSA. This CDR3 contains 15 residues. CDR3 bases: TGTGCCAGCAGCCCTCGACAGGGCCTATACAATGAGCAGTTCTTC. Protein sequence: CASSPRQGLYNEQFF.

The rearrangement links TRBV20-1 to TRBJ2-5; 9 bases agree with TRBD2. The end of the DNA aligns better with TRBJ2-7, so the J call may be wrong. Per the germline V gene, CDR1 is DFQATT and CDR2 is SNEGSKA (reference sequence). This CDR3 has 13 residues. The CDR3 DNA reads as TGCAGTCGTAGCGGGGGCCCGTCCTACGAGCAGTACTTC. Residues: CSRSGGPSYEQYF.

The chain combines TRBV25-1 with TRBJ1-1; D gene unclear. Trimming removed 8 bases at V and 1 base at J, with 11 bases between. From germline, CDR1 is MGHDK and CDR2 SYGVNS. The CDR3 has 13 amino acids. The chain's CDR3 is CASRAQQNTEAFF. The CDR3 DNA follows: TGTGCCAGCCGGGCACAGCAGAACACTGAAGCTTTCTTT.

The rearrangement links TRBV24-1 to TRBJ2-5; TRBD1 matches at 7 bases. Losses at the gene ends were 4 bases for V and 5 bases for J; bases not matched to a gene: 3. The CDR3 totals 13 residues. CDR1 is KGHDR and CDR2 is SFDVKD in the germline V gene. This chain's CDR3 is CATSEGQKETQYF. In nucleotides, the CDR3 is TGTGCCACCAGTGAGGGACAGAAGGAGACCCAGTACTTC.

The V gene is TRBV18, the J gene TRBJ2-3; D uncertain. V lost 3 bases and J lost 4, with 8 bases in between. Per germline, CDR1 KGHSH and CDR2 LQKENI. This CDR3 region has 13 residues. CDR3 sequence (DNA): TGTGCCAGCTCACCCCTGCTCCCAGATACGCAGTATTTT. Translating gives CASSPLLPDTQYF.

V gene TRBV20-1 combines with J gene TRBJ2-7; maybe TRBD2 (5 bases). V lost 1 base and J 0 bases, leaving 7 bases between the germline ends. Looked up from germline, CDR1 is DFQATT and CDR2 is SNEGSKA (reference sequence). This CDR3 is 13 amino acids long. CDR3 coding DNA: TGCAGTGCTAGAGTGAGGGTCTCCTACGAGCAGTACTTC. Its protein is CSARVRVSYEQYF.

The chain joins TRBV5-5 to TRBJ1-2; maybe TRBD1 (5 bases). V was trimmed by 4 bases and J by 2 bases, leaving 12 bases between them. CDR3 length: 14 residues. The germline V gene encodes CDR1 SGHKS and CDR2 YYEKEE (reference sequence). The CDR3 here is CASSTRQLNYGYTF. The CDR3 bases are TGTGCCAGCAGCACTAGACAGCTAAACTATGGCTACACCTTC.

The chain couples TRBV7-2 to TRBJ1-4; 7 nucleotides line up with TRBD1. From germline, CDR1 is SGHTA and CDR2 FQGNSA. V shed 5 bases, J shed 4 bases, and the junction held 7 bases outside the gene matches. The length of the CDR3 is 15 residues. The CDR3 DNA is TGTGCCAGCAGCCATCAGACAGGGAATAATGAAAAACTGTTTTTT. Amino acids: CASSHQTGNNEKLFF. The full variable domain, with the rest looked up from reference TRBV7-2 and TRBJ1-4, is GAGVSQSPSNKVTEKGKDVELRCDPISGHTALYWYRQSLGQGLEFLIYFQGNSAPDKSGLPSDRFSAERTGGSVSTLTIQRTQQEDSAVYLCASSHQTGNNEKLFFGSGTQLSVL.

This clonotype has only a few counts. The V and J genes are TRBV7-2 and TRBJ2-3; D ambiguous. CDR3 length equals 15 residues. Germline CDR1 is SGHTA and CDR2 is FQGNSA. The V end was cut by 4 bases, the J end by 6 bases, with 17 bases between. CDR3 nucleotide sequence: TGTGCCAGCAGCTATCTCCTCCAGCCCGGGGATACGCAGTATTTT. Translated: CASSYLLQPGDTQYF.

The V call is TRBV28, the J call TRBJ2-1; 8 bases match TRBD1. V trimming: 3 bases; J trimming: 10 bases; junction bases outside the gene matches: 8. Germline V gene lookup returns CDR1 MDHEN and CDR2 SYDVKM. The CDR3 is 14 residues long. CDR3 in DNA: TGTGCCAGCAGTTTGTTCAGGGGGCCAGGGGAGCAGTTCTTC. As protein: CASSLFRGPGEQFF.

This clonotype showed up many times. CDR3 nucleotides: TGTGCCAGCAGCTTAGCCCCCTTGTTGACAGTACGCACAGATACGCAGTATTTT. Translating gives CASSLAPLLTVRTDTQYF. The V gene is TRBV11-2, the J gene TRBJ2-3; perhaps TRBD1 as D (5 bases). Looked up from germline, CDR1 is SGHAT and CDR2 is FQNNGV. Trimming stripped 1 base from V and 1 base from J, with 18 bases between. CDR3 size: 18 residues.

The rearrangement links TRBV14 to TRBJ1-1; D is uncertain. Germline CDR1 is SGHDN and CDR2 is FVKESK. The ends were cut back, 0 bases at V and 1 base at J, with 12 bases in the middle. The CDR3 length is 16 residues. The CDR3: CASSQDLGRRNTEAFF. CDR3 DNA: TGTGCCAGCAGCCAAGATCTTGGGCGGAGGAACACTGAAGCTTTCTTT.

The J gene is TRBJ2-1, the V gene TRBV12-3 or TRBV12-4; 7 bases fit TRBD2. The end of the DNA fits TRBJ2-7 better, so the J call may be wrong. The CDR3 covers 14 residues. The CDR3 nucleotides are TGTGCCACCATGAAGCGGGGTTGGGGCAATGAGCAGTACTTC. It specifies CATMKRGWGNEQYF.

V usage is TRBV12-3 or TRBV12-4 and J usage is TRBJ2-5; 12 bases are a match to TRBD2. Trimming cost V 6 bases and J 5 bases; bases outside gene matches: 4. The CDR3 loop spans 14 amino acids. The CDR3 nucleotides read TGTGCCAGCAGGCATGGGACTAGCGGGGAGACCCAGTACTTC. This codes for CASRHGTSGETQYF.